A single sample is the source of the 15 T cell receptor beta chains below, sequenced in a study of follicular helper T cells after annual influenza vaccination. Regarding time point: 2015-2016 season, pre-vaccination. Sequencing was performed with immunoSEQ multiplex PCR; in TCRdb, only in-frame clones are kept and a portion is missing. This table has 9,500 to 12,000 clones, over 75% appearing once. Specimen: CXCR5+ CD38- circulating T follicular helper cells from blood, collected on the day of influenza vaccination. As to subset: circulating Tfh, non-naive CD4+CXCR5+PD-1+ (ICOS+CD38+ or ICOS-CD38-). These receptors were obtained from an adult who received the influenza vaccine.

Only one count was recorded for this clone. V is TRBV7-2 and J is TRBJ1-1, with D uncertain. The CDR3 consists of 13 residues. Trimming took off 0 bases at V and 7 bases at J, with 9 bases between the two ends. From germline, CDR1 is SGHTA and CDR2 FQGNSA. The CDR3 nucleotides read TGTGCCAGCAGCTTAGCGCAACGGTTTGAAGCTTTCTTT. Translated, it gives CASSLAQRFEAFF.

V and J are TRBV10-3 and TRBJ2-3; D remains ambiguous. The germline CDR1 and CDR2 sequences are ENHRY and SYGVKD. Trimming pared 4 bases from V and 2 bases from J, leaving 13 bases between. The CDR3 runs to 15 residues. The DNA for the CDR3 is TGTGCCATCAGTGGTACGGGCCGAATCACAGATACGCAGTATTTT. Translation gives CAISGTGRITDTQYF.

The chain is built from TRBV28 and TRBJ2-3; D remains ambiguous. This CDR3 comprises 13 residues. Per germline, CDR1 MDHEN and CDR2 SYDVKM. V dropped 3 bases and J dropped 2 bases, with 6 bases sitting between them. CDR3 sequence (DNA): TGTGCCAGCAGTTTCAGGCTCACAGATACGCAGTATTTT. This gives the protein CASSFRLTDTQYF.

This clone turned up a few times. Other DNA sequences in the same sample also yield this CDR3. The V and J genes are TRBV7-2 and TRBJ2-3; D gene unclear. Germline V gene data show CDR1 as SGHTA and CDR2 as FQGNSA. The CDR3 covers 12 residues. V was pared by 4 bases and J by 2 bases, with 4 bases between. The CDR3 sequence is CASSSYTDTQYF. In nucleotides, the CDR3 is TGTGCCAGCAGCTCCTACACAGATACGCAGTATTTT.

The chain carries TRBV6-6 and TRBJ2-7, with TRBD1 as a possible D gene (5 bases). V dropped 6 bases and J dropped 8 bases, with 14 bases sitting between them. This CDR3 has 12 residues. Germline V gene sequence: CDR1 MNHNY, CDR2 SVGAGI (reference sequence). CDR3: CASSLYQGKQYF. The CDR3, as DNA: TGTGCCAGCAGCTTGTACCAGGGTAAGCAGTACTTC.

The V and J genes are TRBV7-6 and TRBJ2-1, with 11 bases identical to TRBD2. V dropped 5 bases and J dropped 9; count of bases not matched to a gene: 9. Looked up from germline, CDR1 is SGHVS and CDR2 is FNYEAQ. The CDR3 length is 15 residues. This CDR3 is CASSPTSGSRIEQFF. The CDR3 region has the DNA TGTGCCAGCAGCCCCACTAGCGGGAGTAGGATTGAGCAGTTCTTC.

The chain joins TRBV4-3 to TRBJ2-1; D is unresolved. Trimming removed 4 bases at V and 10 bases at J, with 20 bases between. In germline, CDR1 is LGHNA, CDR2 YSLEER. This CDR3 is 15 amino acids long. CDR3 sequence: CASSPLFPTHGEQFF. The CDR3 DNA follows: TGCGCCAGCAGCCCGTTGTTCCCCACACATGGCGAGCAGTTCTTC.

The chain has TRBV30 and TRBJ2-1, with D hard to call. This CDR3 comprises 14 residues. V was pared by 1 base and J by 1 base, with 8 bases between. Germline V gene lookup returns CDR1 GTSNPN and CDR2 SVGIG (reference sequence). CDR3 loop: CAWSGELSYNEQFF. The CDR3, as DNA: TGTGCCTGGAGTGGGGAATTGTCCTACAATGAGCAGTTCTTC. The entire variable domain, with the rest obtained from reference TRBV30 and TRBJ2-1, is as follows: SQTIHQWPATLVQPVGSPLSLECTVEGTSNPNLYWYRQAAGRGLQLLFYSVGIGQISSEVPQNLSASRPQDRQFILSSKKLLLSDSGFYLCAWSGELSYNEQFFGPGTRLTVL.

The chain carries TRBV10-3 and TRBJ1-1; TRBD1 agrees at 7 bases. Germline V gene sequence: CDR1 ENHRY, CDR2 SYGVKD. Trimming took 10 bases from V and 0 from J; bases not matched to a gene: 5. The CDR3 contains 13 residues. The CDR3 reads CATRGQLNTEAFF. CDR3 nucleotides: TGTGCCACTAGGGGACAGTTGAACACTGAAGCTTTCTTT.

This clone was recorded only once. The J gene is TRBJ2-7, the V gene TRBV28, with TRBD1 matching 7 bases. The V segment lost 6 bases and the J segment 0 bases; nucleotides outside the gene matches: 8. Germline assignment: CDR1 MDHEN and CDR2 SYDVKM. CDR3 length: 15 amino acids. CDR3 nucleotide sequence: TGTGCCAGCAGCGTTACAGGGGTCAGCTCCTACGAGCAGTACTTC. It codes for CASSVTGVSSYEQYF.

The CDR3 spells CASSFGQGNEQFF. The DNA for the CDR3 is TGTGCCAGCTCTTTCGGACAGGGGAATGAGCAGTTCTTC. The rearrangement uses TRBV18 and TRBJ2-1, with TRBD1 matching 9 bases. The CDR3 spans 13 residues. CDR1 and CDR2 from the germline V gene are KGHSH and LQKENI. V lost 6 bases and J lost 7; bases outside the gene matches: 4.

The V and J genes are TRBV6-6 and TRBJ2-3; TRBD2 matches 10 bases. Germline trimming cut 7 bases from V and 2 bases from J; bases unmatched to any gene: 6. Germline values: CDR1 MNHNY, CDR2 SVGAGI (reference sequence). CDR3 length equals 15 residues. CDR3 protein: CASIRAGGVTDTQYF. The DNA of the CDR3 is TGTGCCAGCATCAGAGCGGGGGGGGTCACAGATACGCAGTATTTT.

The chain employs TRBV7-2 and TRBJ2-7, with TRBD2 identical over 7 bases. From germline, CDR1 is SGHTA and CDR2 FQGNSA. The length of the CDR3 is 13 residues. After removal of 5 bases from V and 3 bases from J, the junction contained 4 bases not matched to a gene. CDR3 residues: CASSLGGVYEQYF. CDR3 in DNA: TGTGCCAGCAGCCTGGGAGGGGTCTACGAGCAGTACTTC.

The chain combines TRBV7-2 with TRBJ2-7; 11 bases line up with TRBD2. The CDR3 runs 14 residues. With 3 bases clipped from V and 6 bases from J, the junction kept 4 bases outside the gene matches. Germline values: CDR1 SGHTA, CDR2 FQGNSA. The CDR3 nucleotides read TGTGCCAGCAGCTTGCGGCTAGCGGGGGGCGAGCAGTACTTC. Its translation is CASSLRLAGGEQYF.

CDR3 nucleotides: TGCGCCAGCAGCCAAGTGGGGTTGAACACTGAAGCTTTCTTT. It is translated as CASSQVGLNTEAFF. The chain has TRBV4-1 and TRBJ1-1; D unresolved. The V end lost 1 base, the J end lost 0 bases, and 6 bases lay between the germline ends. Germline lookup yields CDR1 MGHRA and CDR2 YSYEKL. The CDR3 extends over 14 amino acids.